Listed below are T cell receptor beta chains from one sample, sequenced in a study of T-cell reconstitution after alpha-beta-depleted transplantation in children. TCRdb used MiXCR to reprocess the PCR reads, holding one entry per CDR3 protein. Among fewer than 550,000 distinct CDR3 sequences listed, 16% were seen once. The material sequenced was PBMCs, mostly from graft donor cells, taken 360 days after TCRalphabeta/CD19-depleted stem cell transplant. These receptors were taken from a boy younger than two who had a stem cell transplant for Wiskott-Aldrich syndrome, so the T cells may come from the graft donor. The CDR3 runs from the conserved cysteine through the conserved F or W. The order of the fields is CDR3 DNA, CDR3 protein, clone size, J gene, V gene, D gene. D genes are given only for firm matches. Clone size, where shown, is once, few, many, or a class for clones that have expanded.

cdr3_nt: TGCGCCAGCAGCCCGGGGGGGGCGCTCCAAGAGACCCAGTACTTC; cdr3_aa: CASSPGGALQETQYF; clone_size: .; j_call: TRBJ2-5; v_call: TRBV5-1; d_call: TRBD2
cdr3_nt: TGCAGCGTTGAAGATCGAGCGTCCTACGAGCAGTACTTC; cdr3_aa: CSVEDRASYEQYF; clone_size: many; j_call: TRBJ2-7; v_call: TRBV29-1; d_call: .
cdr3_nt: TGTGCCAGCAGTTTATCCGGCCACCAAGGAGAGACCCAGTACTTC; cdr3_aa: CASSLSGHQGETQYF; clone_size: .; j_call: TRBJ2-5; v_call: TRBV12-3/TRBV12-4; d_call: .
cdr3_nt: TGTGCCAGCAGCCCCACCGGTCAGCAGTTCTTC; cdr3_aa: CASSPTGQQFF; clone_size: .; j_call: TRBJ2-1; v_call: TRBV7-9; d_call: .
cdr3_nt: TGTGCCAGCAGTTCCTGGGACAGAACAGATACGCAGTATTTT; cdr3_aa: CASSSWDRTDTQYF; clone_size: .; j_call: TRBJ2-3; v_call: TRBV10-3; d_call: TRBD1
cdr3_nt: TGTGCCAGCATGAAGGCCAGCTCTGGGGCCAACGTCCTGACTTTC; cdr3_aa: CASMKASSGANVLTF; clone_size: .; j_call: TRBJ2-6; v_call: TRBV19; d_call: .
cdr3_nt: TGCGCCAGCCTCGGGGGTGGAGGACCAGGCGAGACCCAGTACTTC; cdr3_aa: CASLGGGGPGETQYF; clone_size: .; j_call: TRBJ2-5; v_call: TRBV5-1; d_call: .
cdr3_nt: TGTGCCAGCAGCCAAGACGGGACACGGATAGCTGGAAGTGTGGCTTTCTTT; cdr3_aa: CASSQDGTRIAGSVAFF; clone_size: few; j_call: TRBJ1-1; v_call: TRBV3-1; d_call: .
cdr3_nt: TGTGCCACCAGTGAGACCCCGGGAGTTACTTTATACAATGAGCAGTTCTTC; cdr3_aa: CATSETPGVTLYNEQFF; clone_size: many; j_call: TRBJ2-1; v_call: TRBV24-1; d_call: .
cdr3_nt: TGCGCCAGCAGCCGAGAAGGACTAGCGGGAGGGTTCGATGAGCAGTTCTTC; cdr3_aa: CASSREGLAGGFDEQFF; clone_size: few; j_call: TRBJ2-1; v_call: TRBV5-1; d_call: TRBD2
cdr3_nt: TGCGCCAGCAGCCAAGATCATTGGAAGGGATACGAGCAGTACTTC; cdr3_aa: CASSQDHWKGYEQYF; clone_size: .; j_call: TRBJ2-7; v_call: TRBV4-3; d_call: .
cdr3_nt: TGTGCCAGCAGTTTATTCAGGGGAAGGAATCAGCCCCAGCATTTT; cdr3_aa: CASSLFRGRNQPQHF; clone_size: few; j_call: TRBJ1-5; v_call: TRBV27; d_call: .
cdr3_nt: TGTGCCAGCAGACGAGGTGGGGGGCCTTACAATGAGCAGTTCTTC; cdr3_aa: CASRRGGGPYNEQFF; clone_size: .; j_call: TRBJ2-1; v_call: TRBV7-2; d_call: .
cdr3_nt: TGTACCAGCAGCCCTCGCGGACAGACAGGAGTCCCGGGCACCGGGGAGCTGTTTTTT; cdr3_aa: CTSSPRGQTGVPGTGELFF; clone_size: .; j_call: TRBJ2-2; v_call: TRBV12-3/TRBV12-4; d_call: .
cdr3_nt: TGTGCCATCAGTGGACTAGCGATGGGGGGAGGTGAGCAGTTCTTC; cdr3_aa: CAISGLAMGGGEQFF; clone_size: .; j_call: TRBJ2-1; v_call: TRBV10-3; d_call: TRBD2
cdr3_nt: TGTGCCAGCCGACTACGCCAAGAGACCCAGTACTTC; cdr3_aa: CASRLRQETQYF; clone_size: .; j_call: TRBJ2-5; v_call: TRBV12-3/TRBV12-4; d_call: .
cdr3_nt: TGTGCCAGCAGGCGGACAGGGCCTGGGGCCAACGTCCTGACTTTC; cdr3_aa: CASRRTGPGANVLTF; clone_size: few; j_call: TRBJ2-6; v_call: TRBV12-3/TRBV12-4; d_call: TRBD1
cdr3_nt: TGTGCCAGCTCACTACTACCGGGCAGGAGGAACACTGAAGCTTTCTTT; cdr3_aa: CASSLLPGRRNTEAFF; clone_size: few; j_call: TRBJ1-1; v_call: TRBV18; d_call: .
cdr3_nt: TGTGCCATCAGTGCGGGGACAGGGAGCGCTTTCTTT; cdr3_aa: CAISAGTGSAFF; clone_size: few; j_call: TRBJ1-1; v_call: TRBV10-3; d_call: TRBD1
cdr3_nt: TGTGCCAGCAGTTTTGGTAGGGAGGAGCAGTACTTC; cdr3_aa: CASSFGREEQYF; clone_size: few; j_call: TRBJ2-7; v_call: TRBV28; d_call: .
cdr3_nt: TGTGCCAGCAGTTTAGCGGGGACAGGGGTCGACGAGCAGTACTTC; cdr3_aa: CASSLAGTGVDEQYF; clone_size: many; j_call: TRBJ2-7; v_call: TRBV12-3/TRBV12-4; d_call: TRBD1
cdr3_nt: TGTGCCAGCAGCGAACGGTTTGAGCAGTTCTTC; cdr3_aa: CASSERFEQFF; clone_size: .; j_call: TRBJ2-1; v_call: TRBV7-2; d_call: .
cdr3_nt: TGCGCCAGCAGCCAAGGGTTGGGTACTAGTCAAGAGACCCAGTACTTC; cdr3_aa: CASSQGLGTSQETQYF; clone_size: few; j_call: TRBJ2-5; v_call: TRBV4-3; d_call: .
cdr3_nt: TGCGCCAGCAGCTGGGGGGTGGGGACTCCCAACTACGAGCAGTACTTC; cdr3_aa: CASSWGVGTPNYEQYF; clone_size: few; j_call: TRBJ2-7; v_call: TRBV5-1; d_call: .
cdr3_nt: TGCGCCAGCAGCCACGGACAGTCCACAGATACGCAGTATTTT; cdr3_aa: CASSHGQSTDTQYF; clone_size: .; j_call: TRBJ2-3; v_call: TRBV4-3; d_call: .
cdr3_nt: TGCGCCAGCAGCCCCAAACCCCTTGCTAGGGCACAAGAGACCCAGTACTTC; cdr3_aa: CASSPKPLARAQETQYF; clone_size: .; j_call: TRBJ2-5; v_call: TRBV5-1; d_call: .
cdr3_nt: TGCGCCAGCAGCTTCGAGAGAATGAACACTGAAGCTTTCTTT; cdr3_aa: CASSFERMNTEAFF; clone_size: few; j_call: TRBJ1-1; v_call: TRBV5-1; d_call: .
cdr3_nt: TGCGCCAGCAGCAATCTAGCGGGGGGAGGAGAGACCCAGTACTTC; cdr3_aa: CASSNLAGGGETQYF; clone_size: few; j_call: TRBJ2-5; v_call: TRBV5-1; d_call: TRBD2
cdr3_nt: TGTGCCAGCAGTAAGAAGGGACAGACGAACACTGAAGCTTTCTTT; cdr3_aa: CASSKKGQTNTEAFF; clone_size: .; j_call: TRBJ1-1; v_call: TRBV12-3/TRBV12-4; d_call: TRBD1
cdr3_nt: TGTGCCAGCAGTTCCGCAGGGGGTTCGAACAATGAGCAGTTCTTC; cdr3_aa: CASSSAGGSNNEQFF; clone_size: few; j_call: TRBJ2-1; v_call: TRBV27; d_call: TRBD1
cdr3_nt: TGTGCCAGCAGCTACACGCGAAAAGAGACCCAGTACTTC; cdr3_aa: CASSYTRKETQYF; clone_size: once; j_call: TRBJ2-5; v_call: TRBV6-2/TRBV6-3; d_call: .
cdr3_nt: TGTGCCAGCAGAAACCAAGAGACCCAGTACTTC; cdr3_aa: CASRNQETQYF; clone_size: .; j_call: TRBJ2-5; v_call: TRBV5-8; d_call: .
cdr3_nt: TGTGCCACCAGCAGAGATAGCCTAGCGAGAGAGACCCAGTACTTC; cdr3_aa: CATSRDSLARETQYF; clone_size: .; j_call: TRBJ2-5; v_call: TRBV15; d_call: .
cdr3_nt: TGCAGTGCTCGCCCCCGGGACAGAAGCACAGATACGCAGTATTTT; cdr3_aa: CSARPRDRSTDTQYF; clone_size: few; j_call: TRBJ2-3; v_call: TRBV20-1; d_call: TRBD1
cdr3_nt: TGCGCCAGCAGCTTATCCTTAGCGGGGGCGTACAATGAGCAGTTCTTC; cdr3_aa: CASSLSLAGAYNEQFF; clone_size: .; j_call: TRBJ2-1; v_call: TRBV5-1; d_call: TRBD2
cdr3_nt: TGTGCCAGCAGCTACTCCACAGGGGGTGGAAGACGGACCCAGTACTTC; cdr3_aa: CASSYSTGGGRRTQYF; clone_size: .; j_call: TRBJ2-5; v_call: TRBV7-7; d_call: TRBD1
cdr3_nt: TGTGCCAGCAGCCCCACTCGGGAAAAACTGTTTTTT; cdr3_aa: CASSPTREKLFF; clone_size: few; j_call: TRBJ1-4; v_call: TRBV3-1; d_call: .
cdr3_nt: TGCAGTGCTAGAGATCCCCTAGCGGTCTTTGAGCAGTACTTC; cdr3_aa: CSARDPLAVFEQYF; clone_size: .; j_call: TRBJ2-7; v_call: TRBV20-1; d_call: TRBD2
cdr3_nt: TGCAGCGTCGTTACAGGCCTAGCCAAAAACATTCAGTACTTC; cdr3_aa: CSVVTGLAKNIQYF; clone_size: .; j_call: TRBJ2-4; v_call: TRBV29-1; d_call: .
cdr3_nt: TGCGCCAGCAGGCTAGCGGGAGGTAACAATGAGCAGTTCTTC; cdr3_aa: CASRLAGGNNEQFF; clone_size: few; j_call: TRBJ2-1; v_call: TRBV5-1; d_call: TRBD2
cdr3_nt: TGTGCCACCAGTTCAGCGGGAGAGGACTACAATGAGCAGTTCTTC; cdr3_aa: CATSSAGEDYNEQFF; clone_size: many; j_call: TRBJ2-1; v_call: TRBV24-1; d_call: TRBD2
cdr3_nt: TGCGCCAGCAGCTTGGCGGGAAAGTGGACAGATACGCAGTATTTT; cdr3_aa: CASSLAGKWTDTQYF; clone_size: .; j_call: TRBJ2-3; v_call: TRBV5-1; d_call: .
cdr3_nt: TGCAGTGCTCCAAGACGACGCCTCTACAATGAGCAGTTCTTC; cdr3_aa: CSAPRRRLYNEQFF; clone_size: .; j_call: TRBJ2-1; v_call: TRBV20-1; d_call: .
cdr3_nt: TGTGCCAGCAGCATCCTAGCGGGGGGGGTTTTTAGTGAGCAGTTCTTC; cdr3_aa: CASSILAGGVFSEQFF; clone_size: many; j_call: TRBJ2-1; v_call: TRBV27; d_call: TRBD2
cdr3_nt: TGTGCCAGCAGACCCCTGAAAGGGGGAGGGAACACTGAAGCTTTCTTT; cdr3_aa: CASRPLKGGGNTEAFF; clone_size: few; j_call: TRBJ1-1; v_call: TRBV12-3/TRBV12-4; d_call: .
cdr3_nt: TGTGCCACCAGCTTCCTCGTGGCGGGAGTTAGGGAGCAGTTCTTC; cdr3_aa: CATSFLVAGVREQFF; clone_size: .; j_call: TRBJ2-1; v_call: TRBV15; d_call: TRBD2
cdr3_nt: TGCGCCAGCAGCTGGACAGGGGCGGTCGGGGAGCTGTTTTTT; cdr3_aa: CASSWTGAVGELFF; clone_size: .; j_call: TRBJ2-2; v_call: TRBV5-1; d_call: TRBD1